A selection of T cell receptor beta chains follows, all from one sample in a study of T cell responses to AZD1222 COVID-19 vaccine. The assay was immunoSEQ multiplex PCR, and TCRdb's table has in-frame clones only and misses some. This table has about 120,000 clones, roughly 92% appearing once. The sample consisted of peripheral blood, taken on day 0 of AZD1222 vaccination. The receptors here all came from an adult in good health. CDR3s include the opening cysteine and the closing phenylalanine or tryptophan. The D gene is left open where the match is weak. Expanded clones are given a class, and other clones once, few, many or no size at all.

v_call: TRBV9
d_call: .
clone_size: .
j_call: TRBJ2-2
cdr3_aa: CASSVVGNTGELFF
cdr3_nt: TGTGCCAGCAGCGTAGTGGGGAACACCGGGGAGCTGTTTTTT

v_call: TRBV4-3
d_call: .
clone_size: .
j_call: TRBJ2-3
cdr3_aa: CASSQELRSPGTDTQYF
cdr3_nt: TGCGCCAGCAGCCAAGAGTTACGATCCCCCGGCACAGATACGCAGTATTTT

v_call: TRBV7-9
d_call: TRBD1
clone_size: few
j_call: TRBJ1-4
cdr3_aa: CASSPRGPPQVLEKLFF
cdr3_nt: TGTGCCAGCAGCCCAAGGGGGCCCCCTCAGGTGCTTGAAAAACTGTTTTTT

v_call: TRBV7-3
d_call: TRBD1
clone_size: .
j_call: TRBJ1-1
cdr3_aa: CASSSIGTGPREAFF
cdr3_nt: TGTGCCAGCAGCTCTATCGGGACAGGGCCGCGGGAAGCTTTCTTT

v_call: TRBV19
d_call: .
clone_size: .
j_call: TRBJ1-6
cdr3_aa: CASSIEDTNSPLHF
cdr3_nt: TGTGCCAGTAGTATCGAGGACACTAATTCACCCCTCCACTTT

v_call: TRBV12-3/TRBV12-4
d_call: .
clone_size: once
j_call: TRBJ1-2
cdr3_aa: CASSIDRHGYTF
cdr3_nt: TGTGCCAGCAGCATCGACAGACATGGCTACACCTTC

v_call: TRBV19
d_call: .
clone_size: .
j_call: TRBJ1-5
cdr3_aa: CASSIQQGGSNQPQHF
cdr3_nt: TGTGCCAGTAGTATTCAACAGGGTGGCAGCAATCAGCCCCAGCATTTT

v_call: TRBV7-9
d_call: .
clone_size: .
j_call: TRBJ1-3
cdr3_aa: CASSWRENTIYF
cdr3_nt: TGTGCCAGCAGCTGGAGAGAAAACACCATATATTTT

v_call: TRBV9
d_call: .
clone_size: .
j_call: TRBJ2-5
cdr3_aa: CASSVEGSQETQYF
cdr3_nt: TGTGCCAGCAGCGTAGAGGGCTCCCAAGAGACCCAGTACTTC

v_call: TRBV14
d_call: .
clone_size: .
j_call: TRBJ2-3
cdr3_aa: CASSQPPGRDQEGDTQYF
cdr3_nt: TGTGCCAGCAGCCAACCCCCGGGCAGGGACCAGGAGGGAGATACGCAGTATTTT

v_call: TRBV5-1
d_call: TRBD1
clone_size: .
j_call: TRBJ1-1
cdr3_aa: CASSRDREDTEAFF
cdr3_nt: TGCGCCAGCAGTCGGGACAGGGAGGACACTGAAGCTTTCTTT

v_call: TRBV6-6
d_call: .
clone_size: .
j_call: TRBJ1-6
cdr3_aa: CASSPRWGPSPLHF
cdr3_nt: TGTGCCAGCAGCCCCAGGTGGGGGCCTTCACCCCTCCACTTT

v_call: TRBV12-3/TRBV12-4
d_call: .
clone_size: .
j_call: TRBJ1-5
cdr3_aa: CASSWTWDQPQHF
cdr3_nt: TGTGCCAGCAGTTGGACATGGGACCAGCCCCAGCATTTT

v_call: TRBV28
d_call: .
clone_size: .
j_call: TRBJ2-3
cdr3_aa: CASSMPSVADTQYF
cdr3_nt: TGTGCCAGCAGCATGCCCTCGGTGGCAGATACGCAGTATTTT

v_call: TRBV7-2
d_call: .
clone_size: .
j_call: TRBJ2-1
cdr3_aa: CASSLAHQSNEQFF
cdr3_nt: TGTGCCAGCAGCTTAGCTCATCAATCCAATGAGCAGTTCTTC

v_call: TRBV6-2/TRBV6-3
d_call: TRBD1
clone_size: .
j_call: TRBJ1-2
cdr3_aa: CASSFIRDRGFGYGYTF
cdr3_nt: TGTGCCAGCAGTTTCATCCGGGACAGGGGATTCGGCTATGGCTACACCTTC

v_call: TRBV5-4
d_call: TRBD2
clone_size: .
j_call: TRBJ2-2
cdr3_aa: CASSLGAGAGELFF
cdr3_nt: TGTGCCAGCAGCTTGGGGGCGGGAGCCGGGGAGCTGTTTTTT

v_call: TRBV3-1/TRBV3-2
d_call: .
clone_size: .
j_call: TRBJ2-3
cdr3_aa: CASSQRTDTQYF
cdr3_nt: TGTGCCAGCAGCCAGCGCACAGATACGCAGTATTTT

v_call: TRBV7-6
d_call: .
clone_size: .
j_call: TRBJ1-6
cdr3_aa: CASSLVVWDGYNSPLHF
cdr3_nt: TGTGCCAGCAGCTTAGTGGTATGGGACGGATATAATTCACCCCTCCACTTT

v_call: TRBV11-3
d_call: .
clone_size: .
j_call: TRBJ2-3
cdr3_aa: CASSLGLQGGGTQYF
cdr3_nt: TGTGCCAGCAGCTTAGGCCTCCAGGGGGGCGGTACGCAGTATTTT

v_call: TRBV3-1/TRBV3-2
d_call: .
clone_size: once
j_call: TRBJ1-1
cdr3_aa: CASSRWGTEAFF
cdr3_nt: TGTGCCAGCAGCCGTTGGGGGACTGAAGCTTTCTTT

v_call: TRBV11-2
d_call: .
clone_size: .
j_call: TRBJ2-1
cdr3_aa: CASSPRAGAAYKDEQFF
cdr3_nt: TGTGCCAGCAGCCCCAGGGCCGGGGCAGCTTATAAGGATGAGCAGTTCTTC

v_call: TRBV7-2
d_call: .
clone_size: .
j_call: TRBJ1-3
cdr3_aa: CASSPQGGNTIYF
cdr3_nt: TGTGCCAGCAGCCCTCAGGGAGGAAACACCATATATTTT

v_call: TRBV12-5
d_call: .
clone_size: .
j_call: TRBJ2-5
cdr3_aa: CASGLGQGGETQYF
cdr3_nt: TGTGCTAGTGGTTTGGGACAGGGAGGAGAGACCCAGTACTTC

v_call: TRBV15
d_call: .
clone_size: .
j_call: TRBJ1-4
cdr3_aa: CATSRAAEPNEKLFF
cdr3_nt: TGTGCCACCAGCCGAGCGGCGGAACCTAATGAAAAACTGTTTTTT

v_call: TRBV2
d_call: .
clone_size: .
j_call: TRBJ1-5
cdr3_aa: CASRERGGNQPQHF
cdr3_nt: TGTGCCAGCAGGGAGAGAGGGGGAAATCAGCCCCAGCATTTT

v_call: TRBV4-1
d_call: .
clone_size: once
j_call: TRBJ2-3
cdr3_aa: CASSQGNGHTDTQYF
cdr3_nt: TGCGCCAGCAGCCAAGGAAACGGACACACAGATACGCAGTATTTT

v_call: TRBV3-1/TRBV3-2
d_call: .
clone_size: .
j_call: TRBJ1-5
cdr3_aa: CASSQGFNQPQHF
cdr3_nt: TGTGCCAGCAGCCAAGGATTCAATCAGCCCCAGCATTTT

v_call: TRBV2
d_call: .
clone_size: .
j_call: TRBJ1-1
cdr3_aa: CASSEVDPSGAFF
cdr3_nt: TGTGCCAGCAGTGAAGTAGACCCTTCGGGAGCTTTCTTT

v_call: TRBV9
d_call: .
clone_size: .
j_call: TRBJ2-3
cdr3_aa: CASSRDTDTQYF
cdr3_nt: TGTGCCAGCAGTCGAGACACAGATACGCAGTATTTT

v_call: TRBV9
d_call: .
clone_size: once
j_call: TRBJ1-2
cdr3_aa: CASSGRQTRGGYTF
cdr3_nt: TGTGCCAGCAGCGGACGACAGACCCGAGGTGGCTACACCTTC

v_call: TRBV4-3
d_call: TRBD1
clone_size: .
j_call: TRBJ1-2
cdr3_aa: CASSPGQGNYGYTF
cdr3_nt: TGCGCCAGCAGCCCGGGACAGGGTAACTATGGCTACACCTTC

v_call: TRBV7-9
d_call: .
clone_size: once
j_call: TRBJ1-1
cdr3_aa: CASSVSMNTEAFF
cdr3_nt: TGTGCCAGCAGCGTCAGCATGAACACTGAAGCTTTCTTT

v_call: TRBV19
d_call: .
clone_size: .
j_call: TRBJ1-3
cdr3_aa: CASTDSGNTIYF
cdr3_nt: TGTGCCAGTACTGACTCTGGAAACACCATATATTTT

v_call: TRBV18
d_call: .
clone_size: .
j_call: TRBJ1-2
cdr3_aa: CASSPPGSLSYYGYTF
cdr3_nt: TGTGCCAGCTCACCACCGGGCAGTCTTTCGTACTATGGCTACACCTTC

v_call: TRBV15
d_call: .
clone_size: once
j_call: TRBJ1-4
cdr3_aa: CATSLGGANEKLFF
cdr3_nt: TGTGCCACCAGCCTCGGGGGGGCTAATGAAAAACTGTTTTTT

v_call: TRBV15
d_call: TRBD1
clone_size: .
j_call: TRBJ2-5
cdr3_aa: CATSRTGNQETQYF
cdr3_nt: TGTGCCACCAGCAGGACAGGGAACCAAGAGACCCAGTACTTC

v_call: TRBV12-3/TRBV12-4
d_call: .
clone_size: .
j_call: TRBJ1-2
cdr3_aa: CASSIQGTNGYTF
cdr3_nt: TGTGCCAGCAGTATACAGGGAACCAATGGCTACACCTTC

v_call: TRBV7-9
d_call: .
clone_size: .
j_call: TRBJ1-4
cdr3_aa: CASSLDLLGKLFF
cdr3_nt: TGTGCCAGCAGCTTAGATTTACTGGGGAAACTGTTTTTT

v_call: TRBV7-9
d_call: .
clone_size: .
j_call: TRBJ1-2
cdr3_aa: CASSPVSYGYTF
cdr3_nt: TGTGCCAGCAGCCCTGTCTCGTATGGCTACACCTTC

v_call: TRBV2
d_call: .
clone_size: .
j_call: TRBJ1-3
cdr3_aa: CASSERSGSFSGNTIYF
cdr3_nt: TGTGCCAGCAGTGAACGGTCTGGAAGCTTCTCTGGAAACACCATATATTTT

v_call: TRBV6-5
d_call: TRBD1
clone_size: once
j_call: TRBJ1-2
cdr3_aa: CASSYSSGQGNGYTF
cdr3_nt: TGTGCCAGCAGTTACTCGTCGGGACAGGGGAATGGCTACACCTTC

v_call: TRBV2
d_call: TRBD1
clone_size: once
j_call: TRBJ1-5
cdr3_aa: CASRTGYNQPQHF
cdr3_nt: TGTGCCAGCAGGACAGGGTACAATCAGCCCCAGCATTTT

v_call: TRBV11-2
d_call: TRBD1
clone_size: .
j_call: TRBJ2-5
cdr3_aa: CASGQGETQYF
cdr3_nt: TGTGCCAGCGGACAGGGAGAGACCCAGTACTTC

v_call: TRBV9
d_call: TRBD1
clone_size: .
j_call: TRBJ1-1
cdr3_aa: CASSGRDRVTEAFF
cdr3_nt: TGTGCCAGCAGCGGACGGGACAGGGTGACTGAAGCTTTCTTT